The 10 T cell receptor beta chains below were found in one sample sequenced in a study of T cell repertoires in cytomegalovirus infection. Which antigens these TCRs recognize remains unknown. TCRdb independently ran MiXCR on the reads; one entry per CDR3 protein. The table shows under 350,000 distinct CDR3 sequences, with less than 25% occurring only once. Sequences were derived from cultured PBMCs, sampled from culture after CMV antigen stimulation. These receptors all stem from a human donor in good health (CMV status not recorded). Some clones in this sample may be carry-over from other donors' samples.

The chain links TRBV27 to TRBJ1-2; D is possibly TRBD1 (5 bases). Trimming took 5 bases from V and 5 from J, leaving 6 bases between them. Germline V gives CDR1 MNHEY, CDR2 SMNVEV (reference sequence). CDR3 length: 11 amino acids. The CDR3 DNA reads TGTGCCAGCAGTGAGGGGTATGGCTACACCTTC. This gives the protein CASSEGYGYTF.

This clonotype was seen at least ten times. The chain links TRBV7-2 to TRBJ2-1; possible D gene TRBD1, 6 bases. This CDR3 is built from 14 residues. V was trimmed by 8 bases and J by 5 bases, leaving 16 bases between them. CDR1 is SGHTA and CDR2 is FQGNSA in the germline V gene. CDR3 loop: CASLRSRGNNEQFF. In DNA form, the CDR3 reads TGTGCCAGCCTCCGGAGCAGGGGAAACAATGAGCAGTTCTTC.

This clonotype appeared many times. The rearrangement uses TRBV7-2 and TRBJ2-3; tentative D call: TRBD2 (6 bases). V lost 0 bases and J lost 0, with 10 bases in between. The CDR3 spans 16 residues. CDR1 is SGHTA, CDR2 FQGNSA, per germline. DNA of the CDR3: TGTGCCAGCAGCTTAGCGATTGGGACTAGCACAGATACGCAGTATTTT. Translation: CASSLAIGTSTDTQYF.

This chain joins TRBV5-4 and TRBJ1-2; D possibly corresponds to TRBD1 (6 bases). The CDR3 contains 15 residues. Germline V gene sequence: CDR1 SGHNT, CDR2 YYREEE (reference sequence). V was trimmed by 2 bases and J by 4 bases, leaving 15 bases between them. The CDR3 DNA is TGTGCCAGCAGCTTAGAAGGATACAGGGTCTATGGCTACACCTTC. This sequence encodes CASSLEGYRVYGYTF.

The rearrangement joins TRBV6-6 to TRBJ2-4; 10 bases are shared with TRBD2. The CDR3 spans 20 residues. Germline V gene lookup returns CDR1 MNHNY and CDR2 SVGAGI (reference sequence). V was clipped by 7 bases and J by 12 bases; unmatched bases: 30. The CDR3 DNA is TGTGCCAGCACCCGATTTCGGGACGGCAGGGCTAGCGGGGGCCCAGCTGATCAGTACTTC. Protein: CASTRFRDGRASGGPADQYF.

The rearrangement links TRBV12-3 or TRBV12-4 to TRBJ2-5; no definite D call. The V end lost 7 bases, the J end lost 4 bases, and 10 bases lay between the germline ends. The length of the CDR3 is 12 residues. The CDR3 protein is CASKGGPETQYF. The CDR3 DNA reads as TGTGCCAGCAAGGGCGGCCCAGAGACCCAGTACTTC.

This chain uses TRBV20-1 with TRBJ1-4; D not certain. The CDR3 consists of 13 residues. The germline CDR1 and CDR2 sequences are DFQATT and SNEGSKA (reference sequence). The germline V and J ends were trimmed by 1 base and 5 bases, with 8 bases remaining between them. In DNA form, the CDR3 reads TGCAGTGCTAGAGGTCTGGGGAATGAAAAACTGTTTTTT. Its protein is CSARGLGNEKLFF.

This clonotype occurred many times. This chain joins TRBV7-2 and TRBJ1-1; no clear D gene. The V end lost 5 bases, the J end lost 5 bases, and 15 bases lay between the germline ends. There are 14 residues in the CDR3. Germline values: CDR1 SGHTA, CDR2 FQGNSA. The CDR3 is CASSPAGMGTEAFF. The DNA for the CDR3 is TGTGCCAGCAGCCCCGCGGGCATGGGGACTGAAGCTTTCTTT.

The chain is built from TRBV7-2 and TRBJ2-3; TRBD2 matches 12 bases. CDR1 and CDR2 (germline): SGHTA, FQGNSA. The junction had 2 bases not matched to a gene; V was cut back by 6 bases and J by 1 base. CDR3 length: 15 amino acids. The CDR3 sequence is CASRLAGGRTDTQYF. CDR3 DNA sequence: TGTGCCAGCAGACTAGCGGGAGGTCGCACAGATACGCAGTATTTT.

This clonotype has more than one count but fewer than ten. The chain links TRBV28 to TRBJ1-1; no definite D call. CDR3 length equals 13 residues. From germline, CDR1 is MDHEN and CDR2 SYDVKM. V dropped 2 bases and J dropped 4 bases, with 8 bases sitting between them. The CDR3 nucleotides read TGTGCCAGCAGTTTACCCTTTTCCACTGAAGCTTTCTTT. Its translation: CASSLPFSTEAFF.